Below, 13 T cell receptor beta chains from the same sample are listed, as sequenced in a study of CD8 T cells in Susac syndrome. The RNA, about 0.45 to 1 ug, was put through reverse transcription using random hexamers. TCRdb re-derived calls from the immunoSEQ multiplex PCR reads in MiXCR, one entry per CDR3 protein. The sample yields roughly 120,000 distinct CDR3 sequences, approximately 93% seen once. The sample taken for sequencing was CD4+ T cells from PBMCs. These receptors all come from a human donor with multiple sclerosis.

The J gene is TRBJ2-1, the V gene TRBV6-2 or TRBV6-3; 9 bases match TRBD2. CDR1 is MNHEY and CDR2 is SVGEGT in the germline V gene. The CDR3 covers 15 residues. Losses at the gene ends were 6 bases for V and 3 bases for J; bases not matched to a gene: 6. The CDR3 DNA reads TGTGCCAGCAGAGTAGCGGGGGAAGGCTACAATGAGCAGTTCTTC. This translates into CASRVAGEGYNEQFF.

This clonotype has only a few counts. V gene TRBV19 combines with J gene TRBJ1-5; D unclear. CDR1 is LNHDA and CDR2 is SQIVND in the germline V gene (reference sequence). Trimming stripped 3 bases from V and 5 bases from J, with 14 bases between. This CDR3 is 15 amino acids long. The CDR3 region is CASSISGVPDQPQHF. The CDR3 nucleotides are TGTGCCAGTAGTATCTCCGGGGTTCCCGATCAGCCCCAGCATTTT.

The J gene is TRBJ2-5, the V gene TRBV2; D is ambiguous. Germline V gene sequence: CDR1 SNHLY, CDR2 FYNNEI. V was trimmed by 7 bases and J by 1 base, leaving 10 bases between them. The CDR3 length is 13 residues. In DNA, the CDR3 is TGTGCCAGCAATCCCGCTGTCCAAGAGACCCAGTACTTC. It encodes CASNPAVQETQYF.

The rearrangement links TRBV5-5 to TRBJ1-3, with no clear D. V was shortened by 0 bases and J by 7 bases, with 11 bases between the two germline ends. CDR1 and CDR2 from the germline V gene are SGHKS and YYEKEE (reference sequence). This CDR3 region has 14 residues. CDR3 sequence (DNA): TGTGCCAGCAGCTTGGTCGATTCGCCGAACACCATATATTTT. Encoded protein: CASSLVDSPNTIYF.

V and J are TRBV7-9 and TRBJ1-2; D is uncertain. V was trimmed by 8 bases and J by 1 base, leaving 5 bases between them. Germline V CDR1 and CDR2: SEHNR, FQNEAQ (reference sequence). There are 11 residues in the CDR3. CDR3 nucleotide sequence: TGTGCCAGCGGCATTAACTATGGCTACACCTTC. Translating gives CASGINYGYTF.

The rearrangement joins TRBV7-9 to TRBJ2-2; 8 positions agree with TRBD1. Trimming took 6 bases from V and 8 from J; bases not matched to a gene: 8. This CDR3 comprises 14 residues. Per germline, CDR1 SEHNR and CDR2 FQNEAQ (reference sequence). CDR3 nucleotide sequence: TGTGCCAGCAGTAAGGACAGGGCGCTTGGGGAGCTGTTTTTT. This sequence encodes CASSKDRALGELFF. The variable domain in full, with the rest retrieved from reference TRBV7-9 and TRBJ2-2, is DTGVSQNPRHKITKRGQNVTFRCDPISEHNRLYWYRQTLGQGPEFLTYFQNEAQLEKSRLLSDRFSAERPKGSFSTLEIQRTEQGDSAMYLCASSKDRALGELFFGEGSRLTVL.

This clonotype was detected once. This rearrangement joins TRBV20-1 to TRBJ2-5; D is perhaps TRBD1 or TRBD2 (6 bases each). The CDR3 runs 13 residues. V lost 7 bases, J lost 3 bases, and 15 bases lay in between. The V gene's germline CDR1 is DFQATT and CDR2 SNEGSKA (reference sequence). The CDR3 loop reads CSGRRGAEETQYF. In DNA form, the CDR3 reads TGCAGTGGTAGGAGGGGGGCGGAAGAGACCCAGTACTTC.

The chain recombines TRBV5-1 with TRBJ2-7; the match to TRBD1 covers 8 bases. The germline V gene has CDR1 SGHRS and CDR2 YFSETQ. With 0 bases clipped from V and 12 bases from J, the junction kept 8 bases outside the gene matches. The CDR3 has 13 residues. Here the CDR3 reads CASSLDQGALGYF. The CDR3 nucleotides are TGCGCCAGCAGCTTGGACCAGGGGGCCCTAGGGTACTTC. Complete variable domain (other parts from reference TRBV5-1 and TRBJ2-7): KAGVTQTPRYLIKTRGQQVTLSCSPISGHRSVSWYQQTPGQGLQFLFEYFSETQRNKGNFPGRFSGRQFSNSRSEMNVSTLELGDSALYLCASSLDQGALGYFGPGTRLTVT.

J is TRBJ1-4 and V is TRBV3-1, with a weak D call TRBD1 (5 bases). CDR3 length equals 15 residues. Trimming removed 5 bases at V and 9 bases at J, with 19 bases between. The germline CDR1 and CDR2 sequences are LGHDT and YNNKEL (reference sequence). CDR3 nucleotides: TGTGCCAGCAGCTCTCGGGACGGTCGCCTGAAAAAACTGTTTTTT. Translating gives CASSSRDGRLKKLFF.

The chain has TRBV3-1 and TRBJ1-4; D remains ambiguous. Germline values: CDR1 LGHDT, CDR2 YNNKEL (reference sequence). This CDR3 comprises 14 residues. V lost 1 base and J 8 bases, leaving 11 bases between the germline ends. CDR3 DNA sequence: TGTGCCAGCAGCCAAGTTTTGGGAACCGAAAAACTGTTTTTT. The encoded protein is CASSQVLGTEKLFF.

CDR3 sequence reads: CATKPGQGAPGELFF. The DNA of the CDR3 is TGTGCCACGAAACCGGGACAGGGGGCTCCCGGGGAGCTGTTTTTT. This rearrangement joins TRBV19 to TRBJ2-2, with 12 bases identical to TRBD1. The J segment lost 6 bases and the V segment lost 10 bases, leaving 9 bases of the junction unmatched. This CDR3 has 15 amino acids. Germline loops: CDR1 LNHDA, CDR2 SQIVND (reference sequence).

The V gene is TRBV5-1, the J gene TRBJ2-5, with 9 bases matching TRBD1. The junction had 3 bases not matched to a gene; V was cut back by 5 bases and J by 1 base. CDR3 length: 14 amino acids. The germline V gene has CDR1 SGHRS and CDR2 YFSETQ. This CDR3 is CASRKQGAQETQYF. The CDR3 DNA follows: TGCGCCAGCAGGAAACAGGGGGCCCAAGAGACCCAGTACTTC. Supplemented by reference TRBV5-1 and TRBJ2-5, the full variable domain reads KAGVTQTPRYLIKTRGQQVTLSCSPISGHRSVSWYQQTPGQGLQFLFEYFSETQRNKGNFPGRFSGRQFSNSRSEMNVSTLELGDSALYLCASRKQGAQETQYFGPGTRLLVL.

The rearrangement links TRBV2 to TRBJ1-3; D not resolved. Trimming took off 10 bases at V and 0 bases at J, with 7 bases between the two ends. The germline V gene has CDR1 SNHLY and CDR2 FYNNEI. The CDR3 loop spans 12 amino acids. CDR3 residues: CAILPSGNTIYF. The CDR3 DNA reads as TGTGCCATCCTACCCTCTGGAAACACCATATATTTT.